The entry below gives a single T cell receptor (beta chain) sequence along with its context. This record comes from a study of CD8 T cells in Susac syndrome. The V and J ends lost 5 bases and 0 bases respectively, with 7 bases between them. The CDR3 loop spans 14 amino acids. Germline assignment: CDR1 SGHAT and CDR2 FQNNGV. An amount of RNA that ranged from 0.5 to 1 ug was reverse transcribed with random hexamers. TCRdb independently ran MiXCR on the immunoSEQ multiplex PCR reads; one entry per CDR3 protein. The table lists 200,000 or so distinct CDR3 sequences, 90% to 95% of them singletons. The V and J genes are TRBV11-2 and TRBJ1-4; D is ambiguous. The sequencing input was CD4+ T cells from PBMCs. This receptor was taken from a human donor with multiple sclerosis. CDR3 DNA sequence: TGTGCCAGCAGCACGGCAACAACTAATGAAAAACTGTTTTTT. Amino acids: CASSTATTNEKLFF.